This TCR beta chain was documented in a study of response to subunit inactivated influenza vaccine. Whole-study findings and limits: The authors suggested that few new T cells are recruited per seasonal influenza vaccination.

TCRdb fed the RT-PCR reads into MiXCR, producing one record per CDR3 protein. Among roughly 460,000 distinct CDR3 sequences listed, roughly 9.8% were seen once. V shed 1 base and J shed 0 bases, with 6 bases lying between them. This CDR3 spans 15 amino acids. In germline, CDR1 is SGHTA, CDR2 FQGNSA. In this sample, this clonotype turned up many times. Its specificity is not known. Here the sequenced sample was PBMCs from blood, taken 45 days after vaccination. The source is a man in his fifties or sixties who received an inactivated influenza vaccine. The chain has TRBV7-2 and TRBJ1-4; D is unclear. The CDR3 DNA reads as TGTGCCAGCAGCTTAGTAATAGCAACTAATGAAAAACTGTTTTTT. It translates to CASSLVIATNEKLFF.